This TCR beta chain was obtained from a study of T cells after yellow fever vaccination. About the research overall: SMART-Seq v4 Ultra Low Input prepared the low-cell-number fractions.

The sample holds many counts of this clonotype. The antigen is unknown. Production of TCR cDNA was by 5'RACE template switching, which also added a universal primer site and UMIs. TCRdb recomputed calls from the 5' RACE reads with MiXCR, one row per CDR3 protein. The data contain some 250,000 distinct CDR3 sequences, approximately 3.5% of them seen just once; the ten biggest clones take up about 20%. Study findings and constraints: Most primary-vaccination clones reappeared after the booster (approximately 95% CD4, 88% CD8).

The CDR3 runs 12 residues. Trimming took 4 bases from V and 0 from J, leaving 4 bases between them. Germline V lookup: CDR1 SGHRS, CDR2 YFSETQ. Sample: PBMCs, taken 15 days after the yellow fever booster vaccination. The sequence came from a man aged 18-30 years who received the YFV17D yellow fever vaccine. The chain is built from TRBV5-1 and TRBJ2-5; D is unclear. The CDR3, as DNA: TGCGCCAGCAGCGACGACCAAGAGACCCAGTACTTC. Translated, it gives CASSDDQETQYF.